The 8 T cell receptor beta chains listed next were all sequenced from one sample in a study of T cell changes during pregnancy in multiple sclerosis (dated by TCRdb to between 2018 and 2020). Receptor amplification or capture employed the immunoSEQ multiplex PCR assay. In TCRdb, the immuneACCESS table is reduced to in-frame sequences with V and J assigned. These tables do not hold every clone; where another copy was compared, an unresolved V gene accounts for under half, and the others remain unexplained. The sample table shows approximately 12,000 clones, and roughly 94% are seen once. 0.29% of the sample is taken by the ten largest. Sample: CD4+ T cells from peripheral blood mononuclear cells, taken before pregnancy. These receptor sequences come from a female donor with multiple sclerosis, enrolled in a pregnancy study.

This chain joins TRBV18 and TRBJ2-3; D is possibly TRBD2 (6 bases). The ends were cut back, 6 bases at V and 3 bases at J, with 19 bases in the middle. Germline values: CDR1 KGHSH, CDR2 LQKENI. The CDR3 is 16 residues long. CDR3 region: CASSPTIGAGTDTQYF. CDR3 sequence (DNA): TGTGCCAGCTCGCCCACAATCGGTGCGGGGACAGATACGCAGTATTTT.

The J gene is TRBJ1-5, the V gene TRBV4-2; D is ambiguous. The CDR3 covers 15 residues. The germline V and J ends were trimmed by 0 bases and 6 bases, with 12 bases remaining between them. The V gene's germline CDR1 is LGHNA and CDR2 YNFKEQ. CDR3 protein: CASSQDRSPGQPQHF. The CDR3 coding sequence is TGTGCCAGCAGCCAAGATCGCAGTCCGGGTCAGCCCCAGCATTTT.

The V and J genes are TRBV18 and TRBJ1-1; D is perhaps TRBD1 (5 bases). The V and J ends lost 6 bases and 2 bases respectively, with 7 bases between them. The CDR3 runs to 12 residues. CDR1 is KGHSH, CDR2 LQKENI, per germline. The CDR3: CASSRVNTEAFF. CDR3 DNA: TGTGCCAGCTCCAGGGTAAACACTGAAGCTTTCTTT. Supplemented by reference TRBV18 and TRBJ1-1, the full variable domain reads NAGVMQNPRHLVRRRGQEARLRCSPMKGHSHVYWYRQLPEEGLKFMVYLQKENIIDESGMPKERFSAEFPKEGPSILRIQQVVRGDSAAYFCASSRVNTEAFFGQGTRLTVV.

The chain joins TRBV4-1 to TRBJ1-1; D gene uncertain. V dropped 3 bases and J dropped 0 bases, with 8 bases sitting between them. CDR1 is MGHRA and CDR2 is YSYEKL in the germline V gene. CDR3 size: 14 residues. CDR3 loop: CASSHPVLNTEAFF. CDR3 nucleotides: TGCGCCAGCAGCCACCCAGTCTTGAACACTGAAGCTTTCTTT.

The V and J genes are TRBV5-8 and TRBJ1-6; D call uncertain. Germline CDR1 SGHTS, CDR2 YDEGEE. This CDR3 spans 13 amino acids. Trimming cost V 5 bases and J 5 bases, with 8 bases left between them. Here the CDR3 DNA reads TGTGCCAGCAGACGCTCGGATAATTCACCCCTCCACTTT. This translates into CASRRSDNSPLHF. Together with reference TRBV5-8 and TRBJ1-6, the CDR3 gives the full variable domain: EAGVTQSPTHLIKTRGQQATLRCSPISGHTSVYWYQQALGLGLQFLLWYDEGEERNRGNFPPRFSGRQFPNYSSELNVNALELEDSALYLCASRRSDNSPLHFGNGTRLTVT.

The J gene is TRBJ2-2, the V gene TRBV4-2, with D possibly TRBD1 on 6 matching bases. There are 16 residues in the CDR3. The germline CDR1 and CDR2 sequences are LGHNA and YNFKEQ. Trimming removed 4 bases from V and 4 bases from J, with 16 bases in between. CDR3 residues: CASSPTSGTLTGELFF. The DNA of the CDR3 is TGTGCCAGCAGCCCCACCTCCGGGACACTCACCGGGGAGCTGTTTTTT.

The chain uses TRBV18 and TRBJ1-1, with TRBD1 matching 11 bases. The CDR3 totals 14 residues. The trim removed 3 bases at V and 5 bases at J, leaving 2 bases unmatched. From germline, CDR1 is KGHSH and CDR2 LQKENI. CDR3 coding DNA: TGTGCCAGCTCACCGGGACAGGGGGAAACTGAAGCTTTCTTT. It specifies CASSPGQGETEAFF.

The chain is built from TRBV11-2 and TRBJ1-3; a weak D match, TRBD1 (6 bases). Trimming pared 3 bases from V and 3 bases from J, leaving 9 bases between. The CDR3 covers 14 residues. The germline V gene has CDR1 SGHAT and CDR2 FQNNGV. The CDR3 loop reads CASSFLGGGNTIYF. The CDR3 nucleotides are TGTGCCAGCAGCTTCCTAGGGGGTGGAAACACCATATATTTT.